This entry concerns a single TCR beta chain. What it binds is not known. Trimming pared 3 bases from V and 5 bases from J, leaving 11 bases between. The germline V gene encodes CDR1 DFQATT and CDR2 SNEGSKA (reference sequence). The CDR3 totals 14 residues. This sample stems from a study of blood T cells in healthy people across ages. Findings of the study overall: In long-lived donors, naive CD4+ cell counts and diversity exceeded those of aged donors.

The authors ran a second PCR of 7 to 11 cycles using a sample-barcoded 5' primer and a J-beta primer mix. MiXCR, run by TCRdb on the 5' RACE reads, gives a single entry per CDR3 protein. Here the sample spans 550,000 to 800,000 distinct CDR3 sequences, more than 20% being singletons. Peripheral blood from each donor was collected in a volume of roughly 9.2 milliliters. At least 5.5 micrograms of total RNA were extracted per sample. The V gene is TRBV20-1, the J gene TRBJ1-6; no clear D gene. The clonotype originates from a man aged 65 to 85 in good health. The sequenced sample was blood. The CDR3 here is CSARIDTNNSPLHF. The CDR3 bases are TGCAGTGCTAGGATCGATACCAATAATTCACCCCTCCACTTT.